The text below deals with one T cell receptor (beta chain). Its antigen is not identified. Mismatch with germline at one junction end may stem from a read error. The CDR3 covers 13 residues. Germline assignment: CDR1 DFQATT and CDR2 SNEGSKA (reference sequence). This entry comes from a study of identical twins. General study results and limits: In cord blood, abundant beta clonotypes had fewer insertions; memory showed no trend.

Unique molecular identifiers were present on the cDNA, and a universal primer site came from template switching. One entry per CDR3 protein, called by TCRdb with MiXCR from the 5' RACE reads. The sample lists under 500,000 distinct CDR3 sequences, roughly an eighth occurring once. These data are also associated with another study on yellow fever vaccine responses in identical twins.

The sample was CD4+ T cells sorted from blood. V gene TRBV20-1 combines with J gene TRBJ2-1; D gene ambiguous. The source is a woman aged 18-29 years in good health. In nucleotides, the CDR3 is TGCAGTGCCAGAGCCGGCTCCTACAATGAGCAGTTCTTC. It is translated as CSARAGSYNEQFF.